This paragraph reports one T cell receptor (beta chain). Its antigen is not identified. This CDR3 spans 15 amino acids. The germline CDR1 and CDR2 sequences are KGHSH and LQKENI. J was trimmed by 1 base and V by 3 bases; bases with no gene match: 3. This entry belongs to a study of T-cell memory formation after mild COVID-19. It was 5'RACE with constant-segment primers that produced the TCR alpha and TCR beta cDNA libraries, which carried sample barcodes and UMIs. Each CDR3 protein gets one entry after TCRdb re-called the 5' RACE reads with MiXCR. The sample has around 320,000 distinct CDR3 sequences, approximately 27% seen once. Notes on the study in general: Day 15 to 85 contractors were CD4/CD8 balanced; later expanders leaned CD4+. There were some responding clones in pre-infection memory, which suggested that cross-reactive memory had joined. CD4+ clones that contracted lay mainly in CM and EM; CD8+ ones lay in EMRA.

The specimen was PBMCs or a T cell subset sorted from them (not recorded which). The receptor was derived from an adult woman who had mild COVID-19 (a few samples of this study predate the infection). Cell type and time point are not known. The chain combines TRBV18 with TRBJ2-7; 10 bases map to TRBD1. Here the CDR3 DNA reads TGTGCCAGCTCACCGACAGGGGGCAAATCCTACGAGCAGTACTTC. It yields the protein CASSPTGGKSYEQYF.